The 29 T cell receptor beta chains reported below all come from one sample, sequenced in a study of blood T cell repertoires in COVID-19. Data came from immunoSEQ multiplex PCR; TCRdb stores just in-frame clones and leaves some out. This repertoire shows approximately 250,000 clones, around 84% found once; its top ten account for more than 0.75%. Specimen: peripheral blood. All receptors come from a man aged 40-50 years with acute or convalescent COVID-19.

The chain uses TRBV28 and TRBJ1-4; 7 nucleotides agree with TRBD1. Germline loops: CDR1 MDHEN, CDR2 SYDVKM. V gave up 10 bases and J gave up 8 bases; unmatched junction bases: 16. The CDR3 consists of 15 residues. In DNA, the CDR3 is TGTGCCACCCATTTCGAACAGGGGCTCCACGAAAAACTGTTTTTT. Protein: CATHFEQGLHEKLFF.

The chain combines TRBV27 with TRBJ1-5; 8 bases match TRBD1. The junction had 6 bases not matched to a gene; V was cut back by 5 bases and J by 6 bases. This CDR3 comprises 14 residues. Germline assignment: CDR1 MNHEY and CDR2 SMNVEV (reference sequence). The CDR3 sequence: CASSPWTGTQPQHF. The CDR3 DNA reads TGTGCCAGCAGTCCGTGGACAGGGACTCAGCCCCAGCATTTT.

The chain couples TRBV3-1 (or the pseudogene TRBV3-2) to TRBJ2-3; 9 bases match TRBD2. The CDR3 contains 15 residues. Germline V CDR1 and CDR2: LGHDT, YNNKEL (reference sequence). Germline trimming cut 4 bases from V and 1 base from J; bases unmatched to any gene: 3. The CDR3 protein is CASSLSGGGTDTQYF. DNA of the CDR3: TGTGCCAGCAGCCTTAGCGGGGGCGGCACAGATACGCAGTATTTT.

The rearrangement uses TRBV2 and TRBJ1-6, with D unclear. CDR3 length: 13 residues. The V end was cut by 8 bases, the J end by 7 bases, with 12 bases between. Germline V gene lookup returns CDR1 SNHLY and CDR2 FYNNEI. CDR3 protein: CASVRSSNSPLHF. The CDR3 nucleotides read TGTGCCAGCGTTAGAAGTTCCAATTCACCCCTCCACTTT.

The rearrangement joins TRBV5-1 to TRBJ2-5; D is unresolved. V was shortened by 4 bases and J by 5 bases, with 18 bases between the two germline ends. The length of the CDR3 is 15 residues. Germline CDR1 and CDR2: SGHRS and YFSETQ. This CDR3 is CASSRSGPHGETQYF. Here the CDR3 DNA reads TGCGCCAGCAGCCGCTCGGGTCCGCATGGGGAGACCCAGTACTTC.

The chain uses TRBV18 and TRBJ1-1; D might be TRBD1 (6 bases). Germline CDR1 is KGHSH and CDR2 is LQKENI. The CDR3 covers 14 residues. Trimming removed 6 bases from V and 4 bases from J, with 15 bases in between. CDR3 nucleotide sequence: TGTGCCAGCTCCGAGGGGGAAGGGGGCACTGAAGCTTTCTTT. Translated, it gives CASSEGEGGTEAFF.

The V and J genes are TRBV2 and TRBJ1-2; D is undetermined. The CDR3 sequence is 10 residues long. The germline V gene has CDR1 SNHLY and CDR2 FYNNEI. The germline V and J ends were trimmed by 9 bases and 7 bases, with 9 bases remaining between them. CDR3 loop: CASLRGGYTF. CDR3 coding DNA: TGTGCCAGTTTAAGAGGTGGCTACACCTTC.

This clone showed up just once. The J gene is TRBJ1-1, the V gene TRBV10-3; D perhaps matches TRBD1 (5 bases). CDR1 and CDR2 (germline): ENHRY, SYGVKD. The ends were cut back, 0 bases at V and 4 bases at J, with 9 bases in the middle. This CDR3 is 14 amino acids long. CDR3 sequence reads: CAISESGPVTEAFF. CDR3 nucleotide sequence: TGTGCCATCAGTGAGTCGGGGCCCGTCACTGAAGCTTTCTTT.

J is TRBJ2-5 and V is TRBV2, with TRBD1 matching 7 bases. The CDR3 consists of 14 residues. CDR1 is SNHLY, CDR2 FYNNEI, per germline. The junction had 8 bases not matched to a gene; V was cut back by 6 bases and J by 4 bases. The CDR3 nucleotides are TGTGCCAGCAGGGCACAGGGGATGGGAGAGACCCAGTACTTC. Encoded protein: CASRAQGMGETQYF.

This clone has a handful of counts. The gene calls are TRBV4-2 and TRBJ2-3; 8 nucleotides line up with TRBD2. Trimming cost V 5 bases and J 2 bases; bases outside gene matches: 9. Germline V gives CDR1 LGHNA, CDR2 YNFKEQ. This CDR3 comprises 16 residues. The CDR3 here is CASSLGAGDHTDTQYF. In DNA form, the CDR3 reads TGTGCCAGCAGCTTAGGAGCGGGGGACCACACAGATACGCAGTATTTT.

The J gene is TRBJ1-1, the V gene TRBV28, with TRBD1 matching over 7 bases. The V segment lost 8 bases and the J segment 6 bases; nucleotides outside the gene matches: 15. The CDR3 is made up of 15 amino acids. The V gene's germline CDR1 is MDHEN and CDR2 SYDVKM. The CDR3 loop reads CASGLIGGLGSEAFF. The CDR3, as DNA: TGTGCCAGCGGACTAATAGGGGGCTTGGGCTCTGAAGCTTTCTTT. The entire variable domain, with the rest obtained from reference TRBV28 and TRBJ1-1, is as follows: DVKVTQSSRYLVKRTGEKVFLECVQDMDHENMFWYRQDPGLGLRLIYFSYDVKMKEKGDIPEGYSVSREKKERFSLILESASTNQTSMYLCASGLIGGLGSEAFFGQGTRLTVV.

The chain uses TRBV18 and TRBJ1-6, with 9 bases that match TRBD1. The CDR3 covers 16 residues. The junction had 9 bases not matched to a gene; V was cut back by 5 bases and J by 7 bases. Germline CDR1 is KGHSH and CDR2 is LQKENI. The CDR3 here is CASSSTGTGTNSPLHF. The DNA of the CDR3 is TGTGCCAGCTCAAGTACCGGGACAGGGACCAATTCACCCCTCCACTTT.

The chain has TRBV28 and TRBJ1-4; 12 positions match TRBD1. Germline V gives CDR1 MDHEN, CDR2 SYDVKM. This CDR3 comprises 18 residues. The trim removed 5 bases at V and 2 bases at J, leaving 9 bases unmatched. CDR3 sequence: CASSIRRDRGRTNEKLFF. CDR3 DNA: TGTGCCAGCAGTATCCGCCGGGACAGGGGGCGCACTAATGAAAAACTGTTTTTT.

The CDR3 loop reads CASSPPRNTEAFF. CDR3 bases: TGTGCCAGCAGCCCCCCTAGGAACACTGAAGCTTTCTTT. The chain carries TRBV7-2 and TRBJ1-1; D call uncertain. Trimming stripped 5 bases from V and 1 base from J, with 8 bases between. The CDR3 sequence is 13 residues long. Germline values: CDR1 SGHTA, CDR2 FQGNSA.

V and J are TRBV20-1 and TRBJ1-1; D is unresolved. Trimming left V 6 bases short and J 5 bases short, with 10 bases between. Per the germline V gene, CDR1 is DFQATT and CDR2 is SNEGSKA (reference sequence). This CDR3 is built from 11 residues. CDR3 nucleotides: TGCAGTGCCAGACTACGAACTGAAGCTTTCTTT. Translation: CSARLRTEAFF.

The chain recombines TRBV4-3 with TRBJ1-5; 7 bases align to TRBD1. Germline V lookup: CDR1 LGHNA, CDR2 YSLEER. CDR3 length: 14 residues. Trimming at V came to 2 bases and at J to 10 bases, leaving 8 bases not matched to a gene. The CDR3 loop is CASSQYPQGGPQHF. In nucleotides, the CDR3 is TGCGCCAGCAGCCAATACCCCCAGGGGGGCCCCCAGCATTTT.

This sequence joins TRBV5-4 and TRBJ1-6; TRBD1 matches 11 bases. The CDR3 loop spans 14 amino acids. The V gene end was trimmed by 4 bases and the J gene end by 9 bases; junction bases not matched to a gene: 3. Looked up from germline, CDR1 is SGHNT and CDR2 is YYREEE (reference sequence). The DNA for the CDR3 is TGTGCCAGCAGCATGGACAGGGGGCTTTCACCCCTCCACTTT. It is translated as CASSMDRGLSPLHF.

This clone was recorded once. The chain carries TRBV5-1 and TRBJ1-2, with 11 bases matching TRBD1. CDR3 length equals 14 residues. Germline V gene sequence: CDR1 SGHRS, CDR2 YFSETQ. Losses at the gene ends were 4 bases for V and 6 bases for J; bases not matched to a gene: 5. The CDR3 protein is CASSLGQGEDGYTF. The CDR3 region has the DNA TGCGCCAGCAGCCTGGGACAGGGGGAGGATGGCTACACCTTC.

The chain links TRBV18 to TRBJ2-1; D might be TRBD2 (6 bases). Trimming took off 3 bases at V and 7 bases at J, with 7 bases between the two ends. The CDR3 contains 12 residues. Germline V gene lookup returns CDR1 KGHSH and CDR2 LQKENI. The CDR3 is CASSPGGNEQFF. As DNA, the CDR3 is TGTGCCAGCTCACCGGGAGGTAATGAGCAGTTCTTC.

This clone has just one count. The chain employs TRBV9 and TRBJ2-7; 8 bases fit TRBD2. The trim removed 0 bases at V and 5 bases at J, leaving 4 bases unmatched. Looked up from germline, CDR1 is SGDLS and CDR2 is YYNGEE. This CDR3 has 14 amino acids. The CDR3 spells CASSVGSLADEQYF. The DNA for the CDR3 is TGTGCCAGCAGCGTAGGCTCACTAGCGGACGAGCAGTACTTC.

The CDR3 region has the DNA TGTGCCAGCAGCATGGGAGGACAGGGGTCCAATGAGCAGTTCTTC. Translating gives CASSMGGQGSNEQFF. The chain carries TRBV11-3 and TRBJ2-1; 9 bases map to TRBD1. V lost 5 bases and J lost 6; bases outside the gene matches: 8. This CDR3 comprises 15 residues. Germline V gives CDR1 SGHNT, CDR2 YENEEA.

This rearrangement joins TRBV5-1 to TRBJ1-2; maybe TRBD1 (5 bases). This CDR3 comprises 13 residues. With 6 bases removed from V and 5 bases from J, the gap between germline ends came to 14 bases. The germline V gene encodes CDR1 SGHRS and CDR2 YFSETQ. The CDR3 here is CASTTSQGYGYTF. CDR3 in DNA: TGCGCCAGCACTACGTCTCAGGGTTATGGCTACACCTTC.

The CDR3 reads CASSRGFEKLFF. CDR3 coding DNA: TGTGCCAGCAGCCGAGGATTCGAAAAACTGTTTTTT. The chain has TRBV14 and TRBJ1-4; D ambiguous. V was cut by 4 bases and J by 8 bases, with 8 bases left in between. The CDR3 loop spans 12 amino acids. Germline V gene data show CDR1 as SGHDN and CDR2 as FVKESK.

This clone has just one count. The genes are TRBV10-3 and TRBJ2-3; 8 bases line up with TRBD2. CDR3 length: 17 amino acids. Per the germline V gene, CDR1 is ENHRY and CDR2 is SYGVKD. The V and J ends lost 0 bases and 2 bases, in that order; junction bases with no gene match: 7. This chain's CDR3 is CAISESLDGGDTDTQYF. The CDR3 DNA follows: TGTGCCATCAGTGAGTCGTTGGACGGGGGGGACACAGATACGCAGTATTTT.

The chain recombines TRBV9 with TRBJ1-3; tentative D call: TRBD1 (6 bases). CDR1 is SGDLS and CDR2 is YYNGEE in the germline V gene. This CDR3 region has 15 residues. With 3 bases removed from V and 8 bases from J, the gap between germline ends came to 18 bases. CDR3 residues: CASSGETGPRDTIYF. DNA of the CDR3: TGTGCCAGCAGCGGGGAGACAGGCCCCAGAGACACCATATATTTT.

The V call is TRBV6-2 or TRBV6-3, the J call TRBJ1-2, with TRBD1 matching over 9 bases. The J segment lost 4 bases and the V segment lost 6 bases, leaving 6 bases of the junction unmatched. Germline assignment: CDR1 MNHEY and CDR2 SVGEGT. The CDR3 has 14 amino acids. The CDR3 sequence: CASSRTGVIYGYTF. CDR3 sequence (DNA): TGTGCCAGCAGCCGGACAGGGGTAATCTATGGCTACACCTTC.

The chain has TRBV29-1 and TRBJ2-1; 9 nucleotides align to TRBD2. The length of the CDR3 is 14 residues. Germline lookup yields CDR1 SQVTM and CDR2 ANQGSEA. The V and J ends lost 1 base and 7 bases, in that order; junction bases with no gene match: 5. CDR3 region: CSVEVSGGRNEQFF. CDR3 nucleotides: TGCAGCGTTGAAGTAAGCGGGGGGAGGAATGAGCAGTTCTTC.

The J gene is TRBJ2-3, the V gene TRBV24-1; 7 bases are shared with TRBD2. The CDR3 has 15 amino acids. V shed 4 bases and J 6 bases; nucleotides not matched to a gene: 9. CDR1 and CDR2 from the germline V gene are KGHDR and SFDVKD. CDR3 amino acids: CATSDPGRGADTQYF. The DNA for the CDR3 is TGTGCCACCAGTGACCCGGGGAGGGGCGCGGATACGCAGTATTTT.

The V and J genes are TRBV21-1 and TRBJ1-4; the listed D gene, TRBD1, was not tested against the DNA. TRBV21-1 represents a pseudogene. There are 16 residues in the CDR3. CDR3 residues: CASSKDRSGDNEKLFF. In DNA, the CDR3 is TGTGCCAGCAGCAAAGATAGGTCCGGGGACAACGAAAAACTGTTTTTT.